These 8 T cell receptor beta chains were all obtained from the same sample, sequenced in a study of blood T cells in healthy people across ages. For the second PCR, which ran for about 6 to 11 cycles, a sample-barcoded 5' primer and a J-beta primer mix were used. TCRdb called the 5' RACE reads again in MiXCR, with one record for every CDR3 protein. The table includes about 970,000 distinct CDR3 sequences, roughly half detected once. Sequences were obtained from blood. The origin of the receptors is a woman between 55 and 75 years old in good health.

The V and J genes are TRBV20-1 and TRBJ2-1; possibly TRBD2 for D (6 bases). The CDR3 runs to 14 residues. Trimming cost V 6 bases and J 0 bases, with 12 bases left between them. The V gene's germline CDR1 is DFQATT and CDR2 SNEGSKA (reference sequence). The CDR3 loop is CSAMSGGSYNEQFF. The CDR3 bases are TGCAGTGCCATGTCCGGGGGCTCCTACAATGAGCAGTTCTTC.

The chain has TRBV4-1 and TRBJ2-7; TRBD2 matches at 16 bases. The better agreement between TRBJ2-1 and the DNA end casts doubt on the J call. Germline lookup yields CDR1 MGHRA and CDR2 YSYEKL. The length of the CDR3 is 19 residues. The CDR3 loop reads CASSRPGTSGRGGESEQFF. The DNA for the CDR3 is TGCGCCAGCAGCCGACCCGGGACTAGCGGGAGGGGGGGAGAGAGTGAGCAGTTCTTC.

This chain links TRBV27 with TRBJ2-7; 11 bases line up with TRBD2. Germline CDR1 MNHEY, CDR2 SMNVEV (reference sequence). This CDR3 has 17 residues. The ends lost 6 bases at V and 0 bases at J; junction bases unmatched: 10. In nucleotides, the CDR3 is TGTGCCAGCAGACGGACTAGCGGGCCTCATAGCTCCTACGAGCAGTACTTC. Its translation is CASRRTSGPHSSYEQYF.

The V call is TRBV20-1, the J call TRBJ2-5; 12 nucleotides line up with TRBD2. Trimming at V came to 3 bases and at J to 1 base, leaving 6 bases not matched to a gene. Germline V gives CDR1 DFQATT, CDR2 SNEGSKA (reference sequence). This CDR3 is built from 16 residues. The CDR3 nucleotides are TGCAGTGCTAGCCCTACGACTAGCGGGAGCCAAGAGACCCAGTACTTC. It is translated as CSASPTTSGSQETQYF.

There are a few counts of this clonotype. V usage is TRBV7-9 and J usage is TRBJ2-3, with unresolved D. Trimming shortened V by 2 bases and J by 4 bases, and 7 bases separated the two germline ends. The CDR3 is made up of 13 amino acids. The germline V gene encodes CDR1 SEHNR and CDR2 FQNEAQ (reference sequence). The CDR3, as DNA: TGTGCCAGCAGCTTAAATCCCTCAGATACGCAGTATTTT. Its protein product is CASSLNPSDTQYF.

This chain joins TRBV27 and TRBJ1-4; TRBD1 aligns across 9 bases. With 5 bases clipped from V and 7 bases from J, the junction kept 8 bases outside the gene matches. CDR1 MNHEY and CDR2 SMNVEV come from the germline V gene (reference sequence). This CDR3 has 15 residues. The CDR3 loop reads CASSPRTGDREKLFF. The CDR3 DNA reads TGTGCCAGCAGTCCCCGGACAGGGGATCGTGAAAAACTGTTTTTT.

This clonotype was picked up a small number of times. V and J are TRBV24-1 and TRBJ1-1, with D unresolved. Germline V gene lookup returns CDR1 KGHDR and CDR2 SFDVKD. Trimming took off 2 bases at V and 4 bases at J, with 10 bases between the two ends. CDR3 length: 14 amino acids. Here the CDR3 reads CATSDSRISTEAFF. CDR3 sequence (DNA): TGTGCCACCAGTGATTCCAGGATCTCCACTGAAGCTTTCTTT.

The DNA for the CDR3 is TGTGCCATCAGTGAGTACGACCAAATCGCCAAAAACATTCAGTACTTC. Translation: CAISEYDQIAKNIQYF. The chain links TRBV10-3 to TRBJ2-4; D gene ambiguous. This CDR3 has 16 residues. Germline values: CDR1 ENHRY, CDR2 SYGVKD. Between the trimmed V and J ends, which lost 1 base and 1 base, there was a span of 11 bases.